This TCR beta chain was profiled in a study of OX40 agonist ivuxolimab in advanced cancers. For context, the study as a whole: Ivuxolimab, which targeted the costimulatory receptor OX40 (CD134), was an agonistic, fully human IgG2 monoclonal antibody. Intravenous ivuxolimab was administered to patients every 2 weeks at six dose levels: 0.01, 0.1, 0.3, 1.5, 3 and 10 mg/kg. Among the roughly 50 dose-escalation patients, 19 had hepatocellular carcinoma, approximately 15 melanoma, 9 renal cell carcinoma and 9 head and neck cancer. In the dose-escalation cohort, 65% to 85% of patients were male, and the mean age was approximately 60 years with a range of roughly 20 to 80. Prior anti-PD-1, anti-PD-L1 or anti-CTLA-4 therapy was permitted, and checkpoint inhibitors had been received by under 50% of dose-escalation patients. Partial responses occurred in three dose-escalation patients, of whom one had hepatocellular carcinoma and two had cutaneous melanoma. The purpose of peripheral TCRbeta sequencing was to test whether ivuxolimab changed TCR sequence diversity and led to clonal T-cell expansion. The paper reports the monotherapy dose-escalation portion (N of about 54 patients) of the phase I ivuxolimab trial.

The paper as a whole reports these results and caveats: On average, CD8+ T cells showed more expanded clones than CD4+ T cells after ivuxolimab. In the 0.1-3.0 mg/kg groups, partial responders had among the lowest normalized peripheral clonal expansion, particularly in CD8+ T cells. The antigen specificity of the clonally expanded peripheral T cells was not determined. Low levels of normalized T-cell clonal expansion were also seen in some nonresponding patients. At doses of 0.1 to 3.0 mg/kg, clonal expansion of both CD4+ and CD8+ T cells in blood was seen between baseline and week 6.

Genomic DNA was isolated from the sorted cells so that the TCRbeta CDR3 region could be sequenced. The immunoSEQ Assay was used for sequencing of TCRbeta CDR3 regions. Here the immuneACCESS table is served through TCRdb, limited to in-frame sequences with V and J called. Missing clones are a known gap in these copies; in checked studies unresolved V genes cover under half, and the rest lacks a known reason. For this sample the table gives about 44,000 clones, of which approximately 80% were detected only once. The ten largest clones capture about 10% of the sample. Details on this clone: It lacks a known antigen. Per-nucleotide qualities are absent, and no much larger clonotype sits a single base away.

From a lookup of the germline V gene, CDR1 and CDR2 are MDHEN and SYDVKM. The CDR3, cysteine through phenylalanine, is 14 amino acids long. Of the read, only the CDR3 DNA is kept; its 42 bases are in frame from base 1. V loses 8 bases of germline sequence and J loses 5 bases, and the interval between the two ends is 18 bases. The trial excluded patients who had a history of autoimmune disease or who were on systemic immunosuppression. Peripheral blood for TCR sequencing was collected from all dose cohorts at baseline, on cycle 4 day 1, and on cycle 7 day 1. The samples were drawn from a first-in-human, open-label, multicenter phase I dose-escalation trial of ivuxolimab. The trial enrolled adults with locally advanced or metastatic head and neck squamous cell, hepatocellular, melanoma or renal cell carcinoma. CD4+ and CD8+ T cells were sorted separately from peripheral blood before TCR sequencing.

Sequenced here: CD4+ or CD8+ T cells sorted from blood, sampled in a trial of the OX40 agonist ivuxolimab. This TCR came from an adult with an advanced solid tumor such as melanoma, head and neck, liver or kidney cancer. The rearranged chain carries TRBV28 and TRBJ2-5; tentative D gene TRBD1, with 6 bases matching. Here the CDR3 is given as CASARDQGSETQYF. The nucleotides are TGTGCCAGCGCCCGGGACCAGGGGTCGGAGACCCAGTACTTC.